The 22 T cell receptor beta chains presented below share a single source sample, sequenced in a study of T cell repertoires in ileal Crohn's disease. The data were produced by immunoSEQ multiplex PCR, yet TCRdb's version contains in-frame clones alone and is incomplete. Seen here are several thousand clones, approximately 85% observed once, and the top ten hold 7.6%. The sample consisted of ileal tissue. The receptor source for this set is an adult with Crohn's disease.

This clone was detected a few times. The chain couples TRBV5-5 to TRBJ2-3; D is perhaps TRBD1 (7 bases). Germline CDR1 reads SGHKS; CDR2 reads YYEKEE (reference sequence). Trimming stripped 0 bases from V and 0 bases from J, with 11 bases between. The CDR3 is 16 amino acids. The chain's CDR3 is CASSLVAGGSTDTQYF. CDR3 nucleotide sequence: TGTGCCAGCAGCTTGGTGGCAGGGGGGAGCACAGATACGCAGTATTTT.

The chain couples TRBV10-2 to TRBJ2-1, with D perhaps matching TRBD2 (6 bases). Germline CDR1 reads WSHSY; CDR2 reads SAAADI. The CDR3 extends over 14 amino acids. The germline V and J ends were trimmed by 0 bases and 5 bases, with 8 bases remaining between them. The CDR3 region has the DNA TGCGCCAGCAGTGAGTCTGCGGGGAACAATGAGCAGTTCTTC. Amino acids: CASSESAGNNEQFF.

This chain uses TRBV25-1 with TRBJ2-2; 7 bases map to TRBD1. V lost 8 bases, J lost 7 bases, and 10 bases stayed unmatched. Germline CDR1 and CDR2: MGHDK and SYGVNS. CDR3 size: 14 residues. The CDR3 nucleotides are TGTGCCAGCGGACAGGCTGCGAAGAGCGGGGAGCTGTTTTTT. Its translation: CASGQAAKSGELFF.

This chain uses TRBV28 with TRBJ1-4; D gene ambiguous. Germline V gene lookup returns CDR1 MDHEN and CDR2 SYDVKM. The CDR3 runs 13 residues. Trimming removed 6 bases from V and 8 bases from J, with 13 bases in between. The CDR3 DNA reads as TGTGCCAGCAGGCCCGGGAGCTTAGAAAAACTGTTTTTT. Its protein is CASRPGSLEKLFF.

This chain uses TRBV30 with TRBJ1-1; 8 bases match TRBD1. Germline V gene lookup returns CDR1 GTSNPN and CDR2 SVGIG (reference sequence). The V gene end was trimmed by 3 bases and the J gene end by 6 bases; junction bases not matched to a gene: 3. The CDR3 covers 12 residues. The CDR3 sequence is CAWSGQGSEAFF. Written as DNA, the CDR3 is TGTGCCTGGAGCGGACAGGGCTCTGAAGCTTTCTTT.

By frequency in the sample, this clone is large. The gene calls are TRBV19 and TRBJ2-2; a possible D gene is TRBD1 (5 bases). Trimming stripped 1 base from V and 4 bases from J, with 10 bases between. This CDR3 is built from 15 residues. Per germline, CDR1 LNHDA and CDR2 SQIVND (reference sequence). CDR3 in amino acids: CASSIGTLSTGELFF. CDR3 DNA sequence: TGTGCCAGTAGTATAGGGACACTCTCCACCGGGGAGCTGTTTTTT.

The V and J genes are TRBV9 and TRBJ2-1; D uncertain. V gave up 0 bases and J gave up 2 bases, with 9 bases separating them. Germline values: CDR1 SGDLS, CDR2 YYNGEE. The CDR3 covers 15 residues. CDR3 protein: CASSVATYAYNEQFF. As DNA, the CDR3 is TGTGCCAGCAGCGTAGCTACGTACGCCTACAATGAGCAGTTCTTC.

The chain carries TRBV11-3 and TRBJ1-4; 8 bases match TRBD1. The CDR3 totals 15 residues. With V trimmed by 5 bases and J by 2 bases, 4 bases remained unmatched. Germline assignment: CDR1 SGHNT and CDR2 YENEEA. CDR3 bases: TGTGCCAGCAGCGAAGGGACAGGCACTAATGAAAAACTGTTTTTT. This translates into CASSEGTGTNEKLFF. The full variable domain, in which reference TRBV11-3 and TRBJ1-4 provide the parts outside the CDR3, is EAGVVQSPRYKIIEKKQPVAFWCNPISGHNTLYWYLQNLGQGPELLIRYENEEAVDDSQLPKDRFSAERLKGVDSTLKIQPAELGDSAVYLCASSEGTGTNEKLFFGSGTQLSVL.

The genes are TRBV9 and TRBJ2-1; 7 bases fit TRBD1. The CDR3 contains 16 residues. Germline V gene sequence: CDR1 SGDLS, CDR2 YYNGEE. J lost 5 bases, V lost 3 bases, and 11 bases had no gene match. The CDR3 DNA sequence: TGTGCCAGCAGCGCCAGACAGGGCTCCGGGCACAATGAGCAGTTCTTC. The encoded protein is CASSARQGSGHNEQFF.

The chain carries TRBV9 and TRBJ2-7, with TRBD2 matching over 10 bases. The CDR3 contains 15 residues. In germline, CDR1 is SGDLS, CDR2 YYNGEE. V dropped 0 bases and J dropped 6; count of bases not matched to a gene: 6. The CDR3 is CASSVASGGAAEQYF. DNA of the CDR3: TGTGCCAGCAGCGTAGCAAGCGGGGGGGCCGCCGAGCAGTACTTC.

In the case of this clone: One junction end disagrees with the germline gene, perhaps due to a read error. This chain joins TRBV7-7 and TRBJ2-2; the D gene is possibly TRBD1 (5 bases). Germline CDR1 and CDR2: SSHAT and FNYEAQ (reference sequence). The CDR3 runs 17 residues. CDR3 nucleotide sequence: TGTGCTAGCAGCTTTAACCCCCAGGGTGCGGTCACCGGGGAGCTGTTTTTT. It codes for CASSFNPQGAVTGELFF.

This clone came up once. The chain is built from TRBV28 and TRBJ2-7, with 9 bases that match TRBD2. The V gene's germline CDR1 is MDHEN and CDR2 SYDVKM. The trim removed 4 bases at V and 3 bases at J, leaving 7 bases unmatched. The CDR3 totals 15 residues. CDR3 sequence reads: CASSSPAGGDYEQYV. The DNA of the CDR3 is TGTGCCAGCAGTTCCCCAGCGGGAGGCGACTACGAGCAGTACGTC.

In nucleotides, the CDR3 is TGTGCCAGCAGCAGACCGGGACTAGCGGGGGGAGGGGAGACCCAGTACTTC. Translating it yields CASSRPGLAGGGETQYF. The rearrangement uses TRBV7-2 and TRBJ2-5, with 15 positions matching TRBD2. Per germline, CDR1 SGHTA and CDR2 FQGNSA. The junction had 9 bases not matched to a gene; V was cut back by 5 bases and J by 5 bases. The CDR3 has 17 residues.

The chain carries TRBV5-1 and TRBJ1-1; D ambiguous. In germline, CDR1 is SGHRS, CDR2 YFSETQ. V shed 5 bases and J shed 3 bases, with 14 bases lying between them. This CDR3 spans 14 amino acids. The CDR3: CASRTLGGYTEAFF. CDR3 nucleotides: TGCGCCAGCAGAACCCTAGGAGGTTACACTGAAGCTTTCTTT.

The chain has TRBV4-1 and TRBJ2-5; possibly TRBD2 for D (5 bases). The V and J ends lost 4 bases and 2 bases respectively, with 14 bases between them. Germline CDR1 MGHRA, CDR2 YSYEKL. There are 15 residues in the CDR3. The CDR3 DNA is TGCGCCAGCAGCCCCCCTGGACTCCAACAAGAGACCCAGTACTTC. It translates to CASSPPGLQQETQYF.

The chain is built from TRBV6-6 and TRBJ1-2; D is possibly TRBD1 (6 bases). Germline V gene data show CDR1 as MNHNY and CDR2 as SVGAGI (reference sequence). V was pared by 2 bases and J by 6 bases, with 19 bases between. This CDR3 is 16 amino acids long. CDR3 nucleotide sequence: TGTGCCAGCAGTTACCAGAAACAGGGCTTAACGCATGGCTACACCTTC. This sequence encodes CASSYQKQGLTHGYTF.

V usage is TRBV5-4 and J usage is TRBJ1-1; 8 bases fit TRBD1. The CDR3 is made up of 17 amino acids. J gave up 1 base and V 4 bases, and 12 bases lay outside the gene matches. Germline V gives CDR1 SGHNT, CDR2 YYREEE (reference sequence). The CDR3 reads CASSPPPRTGTNTEAFF. In nucleotides, the CDR3 is TGTGCCAGCAGCCCACCCCCAAGGACAGGGACGAACACTGAAGCTTTCTTT.

V and J are TRBV19 and TRBJ1-2; D remains ambiguous. Between the trimmed V and J ends, which lost 0 bases and 4 bases, there was a span of 12 bases. This CDR3 is built from 15 residues. In germline, CDR1 is LNHDA, CDR2 SQIVND (reference sequence). This CDR3 reads CASSIDGRLVYGYTF. Here the CDR3 DNA reads TGTGCCAGTAGTATAGATGGCAGGTTGGTCTATGGCTACACCTTC.

The chain recombines TRBV6-5 with TRBJ2-3; 8 bases are a match to TRBD2. The CDR3 contains 16 residues. Trimming at V came to 4 bases and at J to 3 bases, leaving 9 bases not matched to a gene. The germline V gene has CDR1 MNHEY and CDR2 SVGAGI. The chain's CDR3 is CASSSSAGVRTDTQYF. CDR3 sequence (DNA): TGTGCCAGCAGTTCCTCAGCGGGAGTAAGAACAGATACGCAGTATTTT.

This chain uses TRBV5-4 with TRBJ2-7; TRBD2 might be the D (6 bases). The better agreement between TRBJ2-1 and the DNA end casts doubt on the J call. The CDR3 loop spans 16 amino acids. The germline CDR1 and CDR2 sequences are SGHNT and YYREEE (reference sequence). CDR3 nucleotides: TGTGCCAGCAGCTCCCGACTAGGGAGCTCCTACAATGAGCAGTTCTTC. It yields the protein CASSSRLGSSYNEQFF.

The genes are TRBV2 and TRBJ2-3; 7 bases align to TRBD2. The CDR3 covers 16 residues. The junction had 7 bases not matched to a gene; V was cut back by 3 bases and J by 1 base. Germline loops: CDR1 SNHLY, CDR2 FYNNEI. CDR3 in amino acids: CASSDWGGMGTDTQYF. CDR3 sequence (DNA): TGTGCCAGCAGTGATTGGGGGGGTATGGGCACAGATACGCAGTATTTT.

The chain carries TRBV27 and TRBJ1-2, with 9 bases that match TRBD1. Germline loops: CDR1 MNHEY, CDR2 SMNVEV (reference sequence). V gave up 5 bases and J gave up 8 bases; unmatched junction bases: 6. The CDR3 runs to 13 residues. DNA for the CDR3: TGTGCCAGCAGTAAACAGGGGGCTTGGGGCTACACCTTC. Protein product: CASSKQGAWGYTF.